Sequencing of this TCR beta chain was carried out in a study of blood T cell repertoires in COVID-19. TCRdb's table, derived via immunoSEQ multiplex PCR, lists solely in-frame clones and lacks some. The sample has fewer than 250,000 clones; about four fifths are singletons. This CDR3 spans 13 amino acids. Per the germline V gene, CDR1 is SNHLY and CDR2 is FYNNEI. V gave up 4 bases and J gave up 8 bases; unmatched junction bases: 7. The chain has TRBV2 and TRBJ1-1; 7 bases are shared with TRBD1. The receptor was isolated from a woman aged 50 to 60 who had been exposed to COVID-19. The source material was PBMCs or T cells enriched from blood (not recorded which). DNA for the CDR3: TGTGCCAGCAGTGCGACAGGGATAAAAGAAGCTTTCTTT. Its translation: CASSATGIKEAFF.